The rows below give T cell receptor beta chains drawn from one sample of a study of shared clonotypes between healthy human individuals. TCRdb keeps only in-frame clones here, not all; method: immunoSEQ multiplex PCR. The table lists about 2 million clones, over 85% of them singletons, with 1% to 1.5% in the top ten. Sequences were obtained from naive CD8+ T cells sorted from blood. The receptors stem from a man aged 18 to 30 in good health. The CDR3 runs from the conserved cysteine through the conserved F or W. Rows may omit the clone size; those that give it use once, few, many or a size class.

>TRBV15|-
CATSTTPGANVLTF
>TRBV28|once
CATRGGGLYEQYF
>TRBV7-8|-
CASSLDRSNYGYTF
>TRBV7-8|-
CASSLGGSSSYGYTF
>TRBV7-6|-
CASSLADSGKLFF
>TRBV29-1|-
CSVESRERSYGYTF
>TRBV30|once
CAWIPDPYF
>TRBV27|-
CASSPPGLAGETQYF
>TRBV27|-
CASSLLPAGGRSQETQYF
>TRBV9|-
CASSVGLWDTQYF
>TRBV4-1|once
CASSPRLTSGYNEQFF
>TRBV11-2|-
CASSSLAGGDGEQYF
>TRBV7-9|-
CASSLGTEAFF
>TRBV7-6|-
CASSTGTGRQETQYF
>TRBV5-1|-
CASSIGTEIYEQYF
>TRBV6-5|-
CASSPVAGYEQYF
>TRBV28|-
CASSLLGGPGEQYF
>TRBV7-9|-
CASSLSSGLGYEQYF
>TRBV30|-
CACGQGDQPQHF
>TRBV5-4|-
CASSAEWGRETEAFF
>TRBV7-8|-
CASTLRGGESYEQYF
>TRBV7-9|-
CASSPASGGARTGELFF
>TRBV7-9|-
CASSLVSWGGRGDTQYF
>TRBV7-9|-
CASSQDSYSTDTQYF
>TRBV6-1|-
CASSEADPRDYGYTF
>TRBV28|-
CASKLTGINNEQFF
>TRBV19|-
CASSKISFETQYF
>TRBV27|-
CASSWLPSGRAGNEQFF
>TRBV7-9|-
CASSYLFGQGADTQYF
>TRBV5-6|-
CASSSNIVDGYTF
>TRBV6-5|once
CASSYSREGRGNEQFF
>TRBV29-1|-
CSMDRGLDQETQYF
>TRBV19|-
CASSIGGVDEQYF
>TRBV9|-
CASSVATSSWGGYTF
>TRBV7-9|-
CASSRTRGAGDQVEQFF
>TRBV28|-
CASSLGGEPDTQYF
>TRBV7-9|-
CASSPPVGQPQHF
>TRBV27|-
CASSPQGGSPLHF
>TRBV5-6|-
CASTKGANSPLHF
>TRBV13|-
CASSLVTEETQYF
>TRBV6-5|-
CASSYGRQGGTDTQYF
>TRBV2|once
CASSDISGDYEQYF
>TRBV11-2|-
CASSLGPAGRGRETQYF
>TRBV4-3|-
CASSQYLAPSSYNEQFF
>TRBV27|once
CASSLQRVVPYEQYF
>TRBV11-2|-
CASSFDPNPGSYGYTF
>TRBV5-4|-
CASSLGQGPDTQYF
>TRBV7-8|few
CASSFAQNNQPQHF
>TRBV27|-
CASSLFLGEYEQYF
>TRBV13|-
CATQLGAAYNEQFF
>TRBV7-9|-
CASSPRIEGAAKNIQYF
>TRBV5-4|-
CASSLGPGASTEAFF
>TRBV28|-
CASSFAYTGELFF
>TRBV30|once
CAWSVWGPGELFF
>TRBV29-1|-
CSVEPQNTEAFF
>TRBV27|-
CASSLLGGRGNEQFF
>TRBV6-5|-
CASSYLSRSNEQFF
>TRBV4-2|-
CASSLVIGLAVTGELFF
>TRBV29-1|-
CSVRPDSSYEQYF
>TRBV7-9|-
CASSSRDRASTDTQYF